The 23 T cell receptor beta chains below come from one sample, sequenced in a study of shared clonotypes between healthy human individuals. Repertoires were generated with immunoSEQ multiplex PCR, while TCRdb's copy carries only in-frame clones and drops some. In the table there are about half a million clones, approximately 80% of which are singletons. The sequenced sample consisted of PBMCs. These receptors were taken from a woman aged 35 to 49 in good health. Some clones in this sample may be carry-over from other donors' samples.

This clone was detected a few times. The chain employs TRBV30 and TRBJ2-5; D may be TRBD1 or TRBD2 (5 bases each). TRBJ2-7 matches the DNA end more closely, so the J call is doubtful. CDR3 length equals 17 residues. The V gene's germline CDR1 is GTSNPN and CDR2 SVGIG (reference sequence). Here the CDR3 DNA reads TGTGCCTGGAGGGGGGACCACGGGACGTTAAGACCCTACGAGCAGTACTTC. Its protein is CAWRGDHGTLRPYEQYF.

This chain uses TRBV19 with TRBJ2-2; 13 bases fit TRBD2. The trim removed 3 bases at V and 8 bases at J, leaving 3 bases unmatched. Germline loops: CDR1 LNHDA, CDR2 SQIVND (reference sequence). The CDR3 loop spans 15 amino acids. CDR3 nucleotide sequence: TGTGCCAGTAGTATTAGGACTAGCGGGAGTGGGGAGCTGTTTTTT. Protein: CASSIRTSGSGELFF.

Here the CDR3 DNA reads TGCAGCGTTGAAGGAGACAGGGGTTCCTACGAGCAGTACTTC. This translates into CSVEGDRGSYEQYF. The rearrangement links TRBV29-1 to TRBJ2-7; 8 bases agree with TRBD1. Germline lookup yields CDR1 SQVTM and CDR2 ANQGSEA. After removal of 1 base from V and 1 base from J, the junction contained 3 bases not matched to a gene. The CDR3 is made up of 14 amino acids.

This chain joins TRBV9 and TRBJ2-2; 9 nucleotides align to TRBD2. The germline CDR1 and CDR2 sequences are SGDLS and YYNGEE. CDR3 size: 14 residues. Trimming at V came to 3 bases and at J to 5 bases, leaving 2 bases not matched to a gene. CDR3 region: CASSASGMTGELFF. CDR3 coding DNA: TGTGCCAGCAGCGCTAGCGGGATGACCGGGGAGCTGTTTTTT.

This clone has more than one count but fewer than ten. This chain uses TRBV19 with TRBJ2-1, with D perhaps matching TRBD2 (5 bases). Germline loops: CDR1 LNHDA, CDR2 SQIVND (reference sequence). V was trimmed by 5 bases and J by 4 bases, leaving 15 bases between them. The CDR3 contains 15 residues. The CDR3 sequence is CASSLEGQTYNEQFF. The DNA of the CDR3 is TGTGCCAGTAGTCTCGAGGGCCAAACTTACAATGAGCAGTTCTTC.

A word on this clone: The junction and the germline gene differ at one end; a read error may be behind it. The J gene is TRBJ2-7, the V gene TRBV7-3, with 8 positions matching TRBD1. Germline V gene data show CDR1 as SGHTA and CDR2 as FQGTGA. CDR3 length: 23 residues. CDR3 in amino acids: CASSLTTTGVVRDACLHKYEQYF. The CDR3, as DNA: TGTGCCAGCAGCCTAACGACGACAGGGGTTGTTCGAGACGCCTGTCTCCACAAATACGAGCAGTACTTC.

This clone has a single count. The J gene is TRBJ2-1, the V gene TRBV7-8, with TRBD2 identical over 11 bases. V was pared by 7 bases and J by 5 bases, with 4 bases of the junction left unmatched. Germline V gene lookup returns CDR1 SGHVS and CDR2 FQNEAQ. The CDR3 contains 14 residues. The chain's CDR3 is CASTETSGDNEQFF. Here the CDR3 DNA reads TGTGCCAGCACCGAGACTAGCGGGGACAATGAGCAGTTCTTC.

V and J are TRBV11-1 and TRBJ1-6; 7 nucleotides agree with TRBD1. Germline trimming cut 4 bases from V and 8 bases from J; bases unmatched to any gene: 5. The CDR3 spans 14 residues. CDR1 and CDR2 from the germline V gene are SGHAT and FQDESV (reference sequence). CDR3 bases: TGTGCCAGCAGCTACGACAGGGTGGATTCACCCCTCCACTTT. Amino acids: CASSYDRVDSPLHF.

The V gene is TRBV14, the J gene TRBJ2-5, with TRBD2 matching over 13 bases. Germline V CDR1 and CDR2: SGHDN, FVKESK. J gave up 5 bases and V 4 bases, and 10 bases lay outside the gene matches. The CDR3 loop spans 17 amino acids. CDR3 sequence reads: CASSPAGLAGVGETQYF. CDR3 nucleotides: TGTGCCAGCAGCCCCGCAGGACTAGCGGGAGTGGGGGAGACCCAGTACTTC.

This clone was observed a few times. The same CDR3 is also encoded by other DNA sequences in this sample. The chain joins TRBV29-1 to TRBJ1-1; 9 nucleotides align to TRBD1. The CDR3 runs to 13 residues. The J segment lost 2 bases and the V segment lost 5 bases, leaving 3 bases of the junction unmatched. The V gene's germline CDR1 is SQVTM and CDR2 ANQGSEA. CDR3 sequence (DNA): TGCAGCGTTAGAACAGGGGGCAACACTGAAGCTTTCTTT. This translates into CSVRTGGNTEAFF.

The J gene is TRBJ1-1, the V gene TRBV6-5; the D gene is possibly TRBD1 (5 bases). This CDR3 comprises 15 residues. V lost 2 bases to trimming and J lost 6 bases, with 16 bases between them. Germline assignment: CDR1 MNHEY and CDR2 SVGAGI. The chain's CDR3 is CASSYNQGSVAEAFF. CDR3 coding DNA: TGTGCCAGCAGTTACAACCAGGGTTCTGTCGCTGAAGCTTTCTTT.

This clone was detected once. V usage is TRBV2 and J usage is TRBJ1-2; no clear D. V shed 7 bases and J shed 4 bases, with 13 bases lying between them. This CDR3 contains 13 residues. CDR1 SNHLY and CDR2 FYNNEI come from the germline V gene. The CDR3 is CASTRTEIYGYTF. DNA for the CDR3: TGTGCCAGCACCAGGACGGAAATCTATGGCTACACCTTC.

The chain links TRBV14 to TRBJ2-7; the match to TRBD1 covers 11 bases. V lost 4 bases to trimming and J lost 6 bases; unmatched junction nucleotides: 8. This CDR3 spans 15 amino acids. Germline CDR1 reads SGHDN; CDR2 reads FVKESK. CDR3 sequence reads: CASSRLDRGLVEQYF. As DNA, the CDR3 is TGTGCCAGCAGCCGGTTGGACAGGGGGCTTGTCGAGCAGTACTTC.

As regards this clone: Other DNA sequences in the sample encode the same CDR3. The rearrangement links TRBV7-8 to TRBJ1-1, with D possibly being TRBD1 (5 bases). CDR1 is SGHVS, CDR2 FQNEAQ, per germline. This CDR3 region has 14 residues. V gave up 0 bases and J gave up 1 base, with 6 bases separating them. CDR3 protein: CASSLAGENTEAFF. CDR3 DNA: TGTGCCAGCAGCTTAGCAGGGGAGAACACTGAAGCTTTCTTT.

The gene calls are TRBV28 and TRBJ1-2; D possibly corresponds to TRBD1 (5 bases). Germline assignment: CDR1 MDHEN and CDR2 SYDVKM. This CDR3 spans 12 amino acids. V was shortened by 6 bases and J by 5 bases, with 10 bases between the two germline ends. The DNA for the CDR3 is TGTGCCAGCAGCCGGACACTTTATGGCTACACCTTC. Its protein product is CASSRTLYGYTF.

The rearrangement links TRBV25-1 to TRBJ1-1, with D unresolved. Trimming cost V 4 bases and J 1 base, with 19 bases left between them. The CDR3 runs to 17 residues. From germline, CDR1 is MGHDK and CDR2 SYGVNS. DNA of the CDR3: TGTGCCAGCAGTGCTGGGTTACACCGGGGAAGGAACACTGAAGCTTTCTTT. Translating gives CASSAGLHRGRNTEAFF.

The V and J genes are TRBV16 and TRBJ2-7; D unclear. The germline CDR1 and CDR2 sequences are KGHSY and FQNENV. V lost 0 bases, J lost 7 bases, and 10 bases lay in between. CDR3 length equals 13 residues. CDR3 protein: CASSQSGQGEQYF. Here the CDR3 DNA reads TGTGCCAGCAGCCAATCCGGTCAAGGGGAGCAGTACTTC.

The chain has TRBV7-9 and TRBJ1-2; 7 bases align to TRBD1. Trimming removed 4 bases from V and 6 bases from J; junction bases left unmatched: 8. The CDR3 has 14 residues. The germline V gene has CDR1 SEHNR and CDR2 FQNEAQ (reference sequence). The CDR3 here is CASSSWRGTDGYTF. Here the CDR3 DNA reads TGTGCCAGCAGCTCGTGGCGTGGGACAGATGGCTACACCTTC.

The chain couples TRBV19 to TRBJ1-4, with D possibly being TRBD1 (5 bases). This CDR3 contains 15 residues. Germline V gene sequence: CDR1 LNHDA, CDR2 SQIVND (reference sequence). V lost 5 bases, J lost 2 bases, and 12 bases lay in between. The CDR3 DNA sequence: TGTGCCAGTAGTGGGACGACACTTACTAATGAAAAACTGTTTTTT. This gives the protein CASSGTTLTNEKLFF.

This chain connects TRBV30 to TRBJ1-2; D gene uncertain. Trimming left V 2 bases short and J 5 bases short, with 9 bases between. Per the germline V gene, CDR1 is GTSNPN and CDR2 is SVGIG (reference sequence). The CDR3 runs to 12 residues. The CDR3 DNA reads as TGTGCCTGGAGTCACGGATTTTATGGCTACACCTTC. Its protein is CAWSHGFYGYTF.

Worth noting for this clone: A much bigger clone sits one base away, suggesting this may be a read error. Other DNA sequences in this sample translate to the same CDR3. This sequence joins TRBV6-5 and TRBJ2-6; TRBD1 agrees at 7 bases. Germline assignment: CDR1 MNHEY and CDR2 SVGAGI. The CDR3 is made up of 15 amino acids. The CDR3 protein is CASRVRGSGANVLTF. The CDR3 nucleotides are TGCGCCAGCAGGGTCAGGGGGTCTGGGGCCAACGTCCTGACTTTC.

This clone was found a few times. V usage is TRBV12-5 and J usage is TRBJ1-2; a possible D gene is TRBD1 (6 bases). Between the trimmed V and J ends, which lost 3 bases and 12 bases, there was a span of 14 bases. CDR3 length equals 12 residues. The germline V gene encodes CDR1 LGHNT and CDR2 FRNRAP. CDR3 protein: CASGLGGRPDTF. CDR3 sequence (DNA): TGTGCTAGTGGTTTAGGGGGACGCCCAGACACCTTC.

The chain has TRBV7-2 and TRBJ1-3; D is undetermined. CDR1 is SGHTA and CDR2 is FQGNSA in the germline V gene. The V gene lost 2 bases and the J gene lost 0 bases, with 14 bases spanning the gap. The CDR3 consists of 17 residues. CDR3 region: CASSLWVGGSSGNTIYF. CDR3 coding DNA: TGTGCCAGCAGCTTATGGGTGGGCGGGAGCTCTGGAAACACCATATATTTT.